Listed below are T cell receptor beta chains from one sample, sequenced in a study of OX40 agonist ivuxolimab in advanced cancers. Sequenced by immunoSEQ multiplex PCR; TCRdb stores in-frame clones only, minus some. The data contain about 64,000 clones, about 90% of them singletons. Sequences were derived from CD4+ or CD8+ T cells sorted from blood, sampled in a trial of the OX40 agonist ivuxolimab. These receptors were taken from an adult with an advanced solid tumor such as melanoma, head and neck, liver or kidney cancer. Each CDR3 is given with its conserved first and last residue. Each record gives: D gene, V gene, clone size, CDR3 length, CDR3 protein. The D gene is left open where the match is weak. Size is omitted from some rows. Given values are once, few, many or a class for expanded clones.

D gene: TRBD2
V gene: TRBV28
clone size: -
CDR3 length: 18
CDR3 protein: CASSSTSGSRPSTDTQYF

D gene: -
V gene: TRBV19
clone size: once
CDR3 length: 13
CDR3 protein: CASSIGPQETQYF

D gene: -
V gene: TRBV5-6
clone size: -
CDR3 length: 11
CDR3 protein: CASSLRDTQYF

D gene: TRBD1
V gene: TRBV5-1
clone size: -
CDR3 length: 15
CDR3 protein: CASSPTGGGNQPQHF

D gene: -
V gene: TRBV14
clone size: few
CDR3 length: 14
CDR3 protein: CASSQARRRNGYTF

D gene: -
V gene: TRBV2
clone size: -
CDR3 length: 13
CDR3 protein: CASRKDTAYEQYF

D gene: TRBD2
V gene: TRBV30
clone size: -
CDR3 length: 14
CDR3 protein: CAGGTSGSRKTQYF

D gene: TRBD1
V gene: TRBV9
clone size: -
CDR3 length: 15
CDR3 protein: CASSVAPGQGESYTF

D gene: -
V gene: TRBV7-9
clone size: -
CDR3 length: 11
CDR3 protein: CASSPPAGYTF

D gene: TRBD1
V gene: TRBV6-6
clone size: -
CDR3 length: 15
CDR3 protein: CASRTGGPAKNIQYF

D gene: -
V gene: TRBV27
clone size: -
CDR3 length: 15
CDR3 protein: CASRPDWSSNYGYTF

D gene: TRBD1
V gene: TRBV5-4
clone size: -
CDR3 length: 15
CDR3 protein: CASRAGQGRENTIYF

D gene: -
V gene: TRBV14
clone size: once
CDR3 length: 11
CDR3 protein: CASSQVGEQYF

D gene: -
V gene: TRBV30
clone size: -
CDR3 length: 14
CDR3 protein: CAWSGDLREGGYTF

D gene: TRBD2
V gene: TRBV7-3
clone size: -
CDR3 length: 17
CDR3 protein: CASSWTTGTSGYNEQFF

D gene: TRBD1
V gene: TRBV4-2
clone size: -
CDR3 length: 13
CDR3 protein: CASSRDRGLKQYF

D gene: -
V gene: TRBV5-4
clone size: -
CDR3 length: 15
CDR3 protein: CASSPDRFGTGELFF

D gene: -
V gene: TRBV28
clone size: -
CDR3 length: 11
CDR3 protein: CASPGVREQYF

D gene: -
V gene: TRBV2
clone size: -
CDR3 length: 13
CDR3 protein: CASSELSQGGYTF

D gene: -
V gene: TRBV29-1
clone size: -
CDR3 length: 14
CDR3 protein: CSVASGTGFYEQYF

D gene: -
V gene: TRBV11-2
clone size: -
CDR3 length: 14
CDR3 protein: CASSLASSGNTIYF

D gene: TRBD1
V gene: TRBV6-6
clone size: -
CDR3 length: 16
CDR3 protein: CASSYSGTGPEETQYF

D gene: -
V gene: TRBV30
clone size: -
CDR3 length: 12
CDR3 protein: CAWSGQYNEQFF

D gene: TRBD1
V gene: TRBV19
clone size: -
CDR3 length: 14
CDR3 protein: CASTARQGGYGYTF

D gene: -
V gene: TRBV2
clone size: -
CDR3 length: 15
CDR3 protein: CASSEDLGPQETQYF

D gene: TRBD1
V gene: TRBV18
clone size: -
CDR3 length: 17
CDR3 protein: CASAGIGQGANTGELFF

D gene: -
V gene: TRBV5-1
clone size: -
CDR3 length: 16
CDR3 protein: CASSLSTVGTNYGYTF

D gene: -
V gene: TRBV19
clone size: -
CDR3 length: 15
CDR3 protein: CASTQAPGAREKLFF

D gene: -
V gene: TRBV9
clone size: -
CDR3 length: 16
CDR3 protein: CASSVSAYYGDYEQYF

D gene: TRBD1
V gene: TRBV18
clone size: -
CDR3 length: 15
CDR3 protein: CASSRQGAAGNTIYF

D gene: -
V gene: TRBV7-7
clone size: -
CDR3 length: 14
CDR3 protein: CASSLLANYNEQFF